This T cell receptor beta chain is from a study of shared clonotypes between healthy human individuals. Comment on this clone: The same CDR3 is also encoded by other DNA sequences in this sample.

The CDR3 loop spans 11 amino acids. Germline CDR1 reads ENHRY; CDR2 reads SYGVKD. Using immunoSEQ multiplex PCR, the repertoire was profiled, and TCRdb retains in-frame clones only, with some absent. This table holds nearly 1 million clones, over 60% found once. Sequencing was performed on memory CD4+ T cells sorted from blood. Subset here: CD45RA-negative fraction. The chain carries TRBV10-3 and TRBJ2-5, with D unresolved. The J call could be wrong; TRBJ2-7 is a better fit for the DNA end. The receptor comes from a man younger than 35 in good health. The CDR3 DNA reads TGTGCCATCAGTGACGGGTACGAGCAGTACTTC. It is translated as CAISDGYEQYF.